This is a list of T cell receptor beta chains from one sample in a study of blood T cell repertoires in COVID-19. Measured with immunoSEQ multiplex PCR; TCRdb has only the in-frame clones, and not every one. The data show 150,000 to 200,000 clones, with roughly 77% seen just once and approximately 10% held by the top ten. The sequenced sample was peripheral blood. The receptors shown here come from a woman of 80 years or more with COVID-19, enrolled during active disease. The CDR3 runs from the conserved cysteine through the conserved F or W. The order of the fields is clone size, CDR3 length, J gene, D gene, V gene, CDR3 protein, CDR3 DNA. D genes are given only for firm matches. Not all rows give a size; the values are once, few, many and, for expanded clones, a class.

>once|12|TRBJ2-1|NA|TRBV28
CASSIQLALQFF
TGTGCCAGCAGTATCCAACTAGCCCTGCAGTTCTTC
>NA|15|TRBJ2-4|NA|TRBV15
CATSRDRRAKNIQYF
TGTGCCACCAGCAGAGATCGCAGGGCCAAAAACATTCAGTACTTC
>NA|19|TRBJ2-6|TRBD1|TRBV18
CASSAGPGQGIAGANVLTF
TGTGCCAGCTCCGCGGGACCGGGACAGGGAATCGCTGGGGCCAACGTCCTGACTTTC
>NA|15|TRBJ2-2|TRBD2|TRBV6-2/TRBV6-3
CASSYSGGSTGELFF
TGTGCCAGCAGTTACTCGGGGGGGTCCACCGGGGAGCTGTTTTTT
>NA|13|TRBJ1-2|TRBD1|TRBV5-6
CASSFGTGRGYTF
TGTGCCAGCAGCTTCGGGACAGGGAGAGGCTACACCTTC
>NA|14|TRBJ1-4|NA|TRBV4-2
CASSHDRHNEKLFF
TGTGCCAGCAGCCATGACAGACACAATGAAAAACTGTTTTTT
>NA|14|TRBJ2-5|NA|TRBV4-2
CASSQEGFQETQYF
TGTGCCAGCAGCCAGGAGGGTTTCCAAGAGACCCAGTACTTC
>NA|15|TRBJ2-3|NA|TRBV9
CASSVGRGSTDTQYF
TGTGCCAGCAGCGTAGGAAGGGGCTCCACAGATACGCAGTATTTT
>NA|16|TRBJ2-7|TRBD2|TRBV19
CASSKDLAGESYEQYF
TGTGCCAGTAGTAAAGACCTAGCGGGAGAATCCTACGAGCAGTACTTC
>NA|13|TRBJ2-7|NA|TRBV12-3/TRBV12-4
CASRRSSIYEQYF
TGTGCCAGCAGGAGGAGCTCAATCTACGAGCAGTACTTC
>NA|14|TRBJ1-2|TRBD1|TRBV7-9
CASSGQGNNYGYTF
TGTGCCAGCAGCGGACAGGGCAATAACTATGGCTACACCTTC
>NA|14|TRBJ1-2|TRBD1|TRBV5-1
CASSPGQAVVVNTF
TGCGCCAGCAGCCCGGGACAGGCAGTCGTGGTGAACACCTTC
>NA|13|TRBJ1-2|TRBD1|TRBV19
CASSVDRVHGYTF
TGTGCCAGTAGTGTCGACAGGGTGCATGGCTACACCTTC
>NA|14|TRBJ1-3|NA|TRBV10-3
CAIKDSLSGNTIYF
TGTGCCATCAAAGACAGCCTCTCTGGAAACACCATATATTTT
>NA|14|TRBJ1-5|NA|TRBV4-1
CASSQQNQQQPQHF
TGCGCCAGCAGCCAACAGAACCAACAGCAGCCCCAGCATTTT
>few|15|TRBJ2-1|TRBD2|TRBV5-1
CASSEGLAVNNEQFF
TGCGCCAGCAGCGAGGGACTAGCGGTGAACAATGAGCAGTTCTTC
>NA|14|TRBJ2-7|NA|TRBV10-3
CAIRDTFTNYEQYF
TGTGCCATCAGGGACACTTTCACAAACTACGAGCAGTACTTC
>NA|14|TRBJ2-7|NA|TRBV5-4
CASSLGPTTYEQYF
TGTGCCAGCAGCCTAGGCCCAACAACCTACGAGCAGTACTTC
>NA|15|TRBJ2-1|NA|TRBV12-2
CASLSGGVEDNEQFF
TGTGCAAGTCTTAGCGGGGGGGTGGAAGACAATGAGCAGTTCTTC
>NA|14|TRBJ1-4|NA|TRBV27
CASSAEYTNEKLFF
TGTGCCAGCAGTGCGGAGTATACTAATGAAAAACTGTTTTTT
>many|16|TRBJ2-3|TRBD2|TRBV5-8
CASSLGASGSTDTQYF
TGTGCCAGCAGCTTGGGAGCTAGCGGGAGTACAGATACGCAGTATTTT
>NA|15|TRBJ1-1|TRBD1|TRBV14
CASSQQGGWNTEAFF
TGTGCCAGCAGCCAACAGGGGGGCTGGAACACTGAAGCTTTCTTT
>NA|14|TRBJ2-7|TRBD2|TRBV6-5
CASKGTSGGYEQYF
TGTGCCAGCAAGGGGACTAGCGGGGGATACGAGCAGTACTTC
>NA|15|TRBJ2-7|NA|TRBV6-5
CASTTGQTPSYEQYF
TGTGCCAGCACCACCGGTCAAACTCCCTCCTACGAGCAGTACTTC
>NA|16|TRBJ2-1|TRBD1|TRBV10-3
CAISEPGDSSYNEQFF
TGTGCCATCAGTGAGCCCGGGGACAGCTCCTACAATGAGCAGTTCTTC
>NA|15|TRBJ2-7|TRBD2|TRBV10-3
CAISGGGLAGYEQYF
TGTGCCATCAGTGGGGGGGGACTAGCGGGATACGAGCAGTACTTC
>NA|15|TRBJ1-6|TRBD1|TRBV7-2
CASSLAGQGYSPLHF
TGTGCCAGCAGCTTAGCCGGACAGGGGTATTCACCCCTCCACTTT
>few|14|TRBJ2-3|TRBD1|TRBV7-2
CASRITGGAGTQYF
TGTGCCAGCAGAATTACAGGGGGCGCAGGGACGCAGTATTTT
>NA|14|TRBJ1-2|TRBD1|TRBV6-6
CASSTNRGDYGYTF
TGTGCCAGCAGTACTAACAGGGGGGACTATGGCTACACCTTC
>NA|17|TRBJ2-7|TRBD1|TRBV15
CATSRDLPGQGAYEQYF
TGTGCCACCAGCAGAGATCTCCCTGGACAGGGGGCATACGAGCAGTACTTC
>few|15|TRBJ2-7|TRBD2|TRBV2
CASSGTPSGAYEQYF
TGTGCCAGCAGTGGAACCCCTAGCGGAGCCTACGAGCAGTACTTC
>NA|16|TRBJ2-1|NA|TRBV19
CASSNLNGKSLDEQFF
TGTGCCAGTAGTAACTTGAACGGGAAGAGCTTGGATGAGCAGTTCTTC
>NA|14|TRBJ1-2|NA|TRBV7-9
CASSSWTDNYGYTF
TGTGCCAGCAGCTCCTGGACTGATAACTATGGCTACACCTTC
>NA|19|TRBJ2-3|TRBD2|TRBV5-6
CASSRLAGGFPPSTDTQYF
TGTGCCAGCAGCAGACTAGCGGGGGGATTCCCTCCTAGCACAGATACGCAGTATTTT
>NA|14|TRBJ2-7|TRBD1|TRBV3-1/TRBV3-2
CASSQGTGLGEQYF
TGTGCCAGCAGCCAAGGGACAGGGTTAGGCGAGCAGTACTTC
>NA|15|TRBJ2-1|NA|TRBV5-1
CASSPLARRNNEQFF
TGCGCCAGCAGTCCCCTAGCGCGCCGAAACAATGAGCAGTTCTTC
>few|13|TRBJ1-1|NA|TRBV6-5
CASRPGADTEAFF
TGTGCCAGCAGGCCAGGGGCTGACACTGAAGCTTTCTTT
>NA|13|TRBJ2-1|NA|TRBV27
CASSLGGYNEQFF
TGTGCCAGCAGTTTAGGGGGGTACAATGAGCAGTTCTTC
>NA|12|TRBJ1-1|NA|TRBV5-1
CASRLTGDEAFF
TGCGCCAGCAGGCTGACAGGAGATGAAGCTTTCTTT
>NA|16|TRBJ1-5|NA|TRBV6-4
CASSAPGGTHNQPQHF
TGTGCCAGCAGTGCCCCGGGGGGGACACATAATCAGCCCCAGCATTTT
>NA|16|TRBJ2-1|TRBD2|TRBV3-1/TRBV3-2
CASSPWDYSSYNEQFF
TGTGCCAGCAGCCCATGGGACTACAGCTCCTACAATGAGCAGTTCTTC